This T cell receptor (beta chain) is from a study of blood T cell repertoires in COVID-19. Overall study context: Both acute and convalescent COVID-19 samples were obtained from the United States, Italy and Spain. From T cells, B-cell-depleted T cells, or PBMCs came the material, which was cDNA or gDNA.

Trimming removed 0 bases from V and 2 bases from J, with 6 bases in between. Germline-derived CDR1 and CDR2 are SGHNT and YYREEE (reference sequence). The CDR3 is 13 amino acids. Original processing notes: Reference gene primer amplification in the assay estimated nucleated cell counts. Clones were read by immunoSEQ multiplex PCR, and TCRdb kept only the in-frame ones, dropping some. V, J and clone size reflect that table, while D and trimming were determined from the DNA. The data hold 110,000 to 150,000 clones, with almost 80% observed a single time. This clonotype was obtained from a man aged 45-65 years with active or convalescent COVID-19. V is TRBV5-4 and J is TRBJ2-7; D is undetermined. The sequencing input was peripheral blood. In DNA form, the CDR3 reads TGTGCCAGCAGCTTGGACAGTACCTACGAGCAGTACTTC. Protein: CASSLDSTYEQYF.